This T cell receptor beta chain is from a study of cytomegalovirus exposure and HLA in healthy donors (TCRdb year 2017). About the investigation overall: In an earlier analysis of about 560 of the donors, 276 Gb of sequence data and some 100 million unique TCR beta sequences from roughly 190 million T cells were reported. Genome-wide SNP genotypes for about 65% of the roughly 670 donors were used in a later genetic analysis, which treated that subset as a discovery cohort. Among the roughly 400 genotyped donors, approximately 77% belonged to the genetic ancestry cluster associated with self-reported Caucasian donors. To study patterns of TCR occurrence, a later analysis re-analyzed previously published TCR beta repertoires from 600 to 750 donors and added high-resolution HLA genotyping. Donor age, sex, ethnicity and CMV serostatus were collected together with the repertoire data. The T cell repertoires of 666 subjects were profiled by immunosequencing and related to cytomegalovirus serostatus. Roughly 5 DR-DQ haplotypes were handled as single units for association and clustering, since linkage in the cohort was strong. The study combined high-throughput TCR immunosequencing, statistical association of individual TCRs with disease status, and machine learning to predict cytomegalovirus infection status. The number of typed donors differed by locus: about 620-640 for A, B, C, DRB1 and DQB1; approximately 520 for DQA1; 606 for DPA1; and some 470 for DPB1. On average, around 230,000 unique TCR beta nucleotide sequences were sequenced per donor among more than 350 genotyped donors of the cohort, with around 19% of those sequences being non-productive. Rather than drawing on any new phenotypic data, the later analysis identified candidate immune exposures from TCR beta sequences and the way those sequences occurred across donors. HLA typing included class I and class II loci at four-digit resolution. All discovery cohort repertoires had been generated on a single sequencing platform. In addition to the first cohort of 666 subjects, a separate validation cohort of 130 or so different subjects was used. An early release that covered some 640 HLA-typed donors contained around 300 gigabases of sequencing data and tens of millions of unique TCR sequences. An earlier analysis of some 500 of the donors applied high-throughput TCR beta sequencing to assess whether each TCR beta V gene segment acted as functional or pseudogenic. The study aimed to test whether cataloging public T cell receptors could reveal signatures of past pathogen exposure. The full study reports these points: When HLA alleles, especially DR and DQ, strongly co-occurred, attributing TCR associations to individual alleles was difficult. The 87-base-pair reads could not distinguish some IMGT-functional V segments, including TRBV6-2 and TRBV6-3, so those segments were excluded. Cytomegalovirus status was reported to be diagnosed by the classifier with high specificity and sensitivity in both the original and validation cohorts. Compared with the roughly 670-donor mean, donors in an Asian-associated ancestry cluster had fewer N-insertions in productive TCRs, according to a later genetic analysis. It was suggested by the authors that the approach could potentially be generalized to other disease states and immunological phenotypes. In a later analysis, HLA-associated TCR beta chains were found to be more clonally expanded and to have lower generation probabilities than equally common non-associated chains. In a later analysis, TCR association rates were found to vary across HLA loci, with the most associated TCRs seen for DRB1 alleles and the fewest for HLA-C alleles. Linkage disequilibrium might explain the correlated functional status among segregating V segments, but an unknown experimental factor could not be excluded. In vitro tests confirmed that a few of the cytomegalovirus-associated TCR beta chains recognize cytomegalovirus antigens. Because HLA typing was missing for some donors at each locus, association tests included only the typed subset. While some public TCRs were present in many individuals, most TCR sequences turned up only very rarely across donors. A later analysis associated about 17,000 TCR beta sequences with specific HLA alleles at a false discovery rate of 0.05. According to a later analysis, most CMV-associated TCR beta chains appeared to be HLA-restricted, and the HLA associations seemed to be driven largely by CMV exposure. Because counts were too low, some 17 rarely observed V segments, including chromosome 9 orphons, were left out of the earlier analysis of 500 to 750 of the donors. A further reported finding was that TCR beta sequences accurately predicted the HLA-A and HLA-B alleles for most subjects in the first cohort. In a later analysis, several top co-occurrence clusters were reported to appear linked to parvovirus B19, influenza, CMV and Epstein-Barr virus. A later genetic analysis associated a missense DCLRE1C variant with V-gene and J-gene trimming of TCR beta chains, and an independent cohort replicated the association. CMV serostatus was the only immune exposure information available for the cohort. The presence/absence analyses assumed that sequencing depth was roughly uniform across donors, and that assumption may not be true. This cohort had only TCR beta chains sequenced, and the lack of alpha or paired-chain data limited which features could be detected. An earlier analysis of 587 of the donors showed that most TCR beta V segments appeared in productive rearrangements either about 87% or about 30% of the time, which broadly matched IMGT annotations. A total of roughly 160 TCR beta chains were listed by the study as associated with cytomegalovirus. A cluster of highly shared sequence variants was judged likely to be a technical artifact of the sequencing pipeline.

The cohort was made up of approximately 670 healthy bone marrow donors. Cohort members were all nominally healthy when sampled, although unrecorded immune exposures were likely present. The donor was CMV seronegative and belonged to the group of roughly 330 seronegative cohort members. Each donor provided a peripheral blood sample, and peripheral blood mononuclear cells were used for TCR beta sequencing. Genomic DNA extraction from the blood cell samples was performed with the Qiagen DNeasy Blood Extraction Kit. The library was obtained by the immunoSEQ multiplex PCR assay. A mixture of 60 forward primers for TCR Vbeta segments and 13 reverse primers for TCR Jbeta segments was used in the multiplex PCR. Amplification of the CDR3 region of rearranged TCR beta genes was performed with a multiplex PCR assay on genomic DNA. On the Illumina HiSeq System, the amplified TCR beta libraries were sequenced as 87-base-pair reads. Processing in the source paper ran as follows. A later analysis counted approximately 74 million unique TCR beta chains across the 640 or so repertoires, and 9.5 million to 11 million of these chains were shared by at least two donors. Raw reads were error-corrected and collapsed into unique sequences with a nearest-neighbor algorithm that merged closely related sequences to remove PCR and sequencing errors. V, D and J gene segments were assigned by aligning CDR3 sequences to IMGT reference sequences. For a sequence to be retained, a match of at least six nucleotides to both a V gene segment and a J gene segment was required. Rearrangements were called productive when the CDR3 lacked stop codons and stayed in frame with V and J; all others were non-productive. CDR3 was defined by IMGT convention, running from the second conserved V-encoded cysteine to the conserved J-encoded phenylalanine. The earlier analysis of about 590 of the donors excluded sequences that lacked an unambiguous match to a single V gene segment. In an earlier analysis of 450 to 750 of the donors, a V segment was called functional when productive rearrangements were above 56.7%, and segregating when the standard deviation between donors exceeded 5%. A statistical classification framework was developed to diagnose cytomegalovirus status using the catalog of TCR beta chain sequences. In a later analysis, V and J genes were assigned by comparing TCR nucleotide sequences against IMGT/GENE-DB human TR gene sequences. In a later analysis, CDR3 sequences and most-parsimonious VDJ recombination scenarios were assigned using the TCRdist pipeline. In a later analysis, each TCR beta chain was defined by its CDR3 amino acid sequence together with its V-gene family, and reads lacking a unique V-gene family were excluded. As a way to deal with suspected cross-contamination and a sequencing artifact, a later analysis dropped 640 or so nucleotide sequences that were highly shared and had low generation probability. In a later analysis, a clonal expansion index for each public chain was calculated from normalized within-repertoire ranks of inferred template counts. In a later analysis, generation probabilities were computed with a VDJ recombination model fitted to out-of-frame rearrangements, and the resulting probabilities were checked against IGoR. In a later analysis, hypergeometric tests were used to score TCR-TCR, TCR-HLA and TCR-CMV co-occurrence, with a repertoire-size bias correction applied to TCR pairs. To estimate false discovery rates, a later analysis permuted the HLA or CMV assignments 20 times. In a later analysis, co-occurring TCRs were grouped with DBSCAN, and TCRdist sequence similarity was added when clustering was performed within HLA-allele-positive subsets. Repertoires with fewer than 30,000 or more than 120,000 public chains, plus five repertoires with anomalous nucleotide sharing, were excluded from co-occurrence clustering. The table was pulled from immuneACCESS by TCRdb, which kept in-frame rearrangements only. Such tables lose some clones; where checked, under half of the loss comes from unresolved V genes, and the rest has no known cause. The V and J calls and clone size are taken from that table; D and trimming were inferred from the DNA. The sample yields about 73,000 clones; 75% were counted once. Jointly, the top ten make up 9.5% to 15% of the sample.

From the cysteine through the phenylalanine, the CDR3 covers 16 amino acids. The only DNA kept is the CDR3, 48 bases in frame from the first base. The germline V gene yields LGHNA for CDR1 and YNFKEQ for CDR2. The germline V and J ends show losses of 1 base and 3 bases respectively, and no gene match explains 6 bases of the junction. In the case of this clone: Its cognate antigen has yet to be identified. Per-nucleotide qualities are absent, and no much larger clonotype sits a single base away.

Sequenced sample: PBMCs. This TCR was sampled from a man aged 65 to 85 in good health and CMV-seronegative. The sequence links TRBV4-2 to TRBJ2-7; 10 bases in between match TRBD2. The CDR3 region has the sequence CASSQGTSGAFYEQYF. The sequence in DNA is TGTGCCAGCAGCCAAGGTACTAGCGGGGCTTTCTACGAGCAGTACTTC.